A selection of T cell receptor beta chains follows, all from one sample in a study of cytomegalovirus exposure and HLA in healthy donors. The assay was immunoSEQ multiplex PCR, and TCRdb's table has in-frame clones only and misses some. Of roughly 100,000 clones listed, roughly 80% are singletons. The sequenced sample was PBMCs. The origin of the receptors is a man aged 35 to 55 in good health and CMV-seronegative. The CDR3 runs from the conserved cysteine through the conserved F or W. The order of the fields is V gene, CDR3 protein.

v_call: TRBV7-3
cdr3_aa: CASSSGPRDIQYF

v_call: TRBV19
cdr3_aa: CASSMGGYNEQFF

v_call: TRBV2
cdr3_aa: CASKFSGGAFSYEQYF

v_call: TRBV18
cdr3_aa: CASSPRRVELNTEAFF

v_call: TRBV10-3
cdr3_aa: CAISVSRSHDEQFF

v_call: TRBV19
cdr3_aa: CASTTTGVGTDTQYF

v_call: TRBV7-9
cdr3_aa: CASSLFPNTF

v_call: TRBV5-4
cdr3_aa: CASSPSPDRAYTF

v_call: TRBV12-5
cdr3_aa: CASGPGTGGRETQYF

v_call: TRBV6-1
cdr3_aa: CASSERTGISYEQYF

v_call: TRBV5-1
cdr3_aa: CASSLERGRYRELFF

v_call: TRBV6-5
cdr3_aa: CASRSGTGLNEQFF

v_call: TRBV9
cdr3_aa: CASTLGHITDTQYF

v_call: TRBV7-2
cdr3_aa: CASSLSGAGELFF

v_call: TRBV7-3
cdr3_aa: CASSLTGGQSYEQYF

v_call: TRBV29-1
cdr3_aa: CSVEGQGHGEQYF

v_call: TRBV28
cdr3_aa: CASSRTEGSRSLYGYTF

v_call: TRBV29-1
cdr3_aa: CSVLDRRYGYTF

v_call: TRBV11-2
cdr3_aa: CASSFGRGREKLFF

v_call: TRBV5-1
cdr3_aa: CASSRDRFNSPLHF

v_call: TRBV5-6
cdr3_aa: CASSLRQGLEKLFF

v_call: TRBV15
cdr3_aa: CATSRGGRGLRPQHF

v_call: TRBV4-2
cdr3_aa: CASSQVVGAEGATDTQYF

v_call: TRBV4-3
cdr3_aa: CASSQTSGGYTGELFF

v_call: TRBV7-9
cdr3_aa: CSSSPRTPGNDSAYEQYF

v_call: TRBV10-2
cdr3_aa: CASSESNQGGQPQHF

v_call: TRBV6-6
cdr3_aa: CASRAGGATYNEQFF

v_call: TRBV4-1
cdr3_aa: CASSRSRVTQDTQYF

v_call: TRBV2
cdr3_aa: CASSGSSSGANVLTF

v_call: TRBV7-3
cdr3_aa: CASSPGLLGSYNEQFF

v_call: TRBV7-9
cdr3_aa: CASSPTQTANTEAFF

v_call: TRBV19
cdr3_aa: CASNLLPGQSRPGANVLTF